These T cell receptor beta chains were read from a single sample in a study of T cells expressing NK-cell markers. TCRdb reprocessed the 5' RACE reads, with one entry per CDR3 protein and no DNA. The sample holds around 280,000 distinct CDR3 sequences. The sample comprised blood T cells: a sorted CD56 or NKG2C T cell subset, CD4+ or CD8+ T cells, or bulk PBMC T cells (not recorded which). The origin of the receptors is a man aged 18-30 years in good health. CDR3s include the opening cysteine and the closing phenylalanine or tryptophan.

>TRBV5-1|TRBJ2-7
CASSRGLAGYEQYF
>TRBV28|TRBJ1-1
CASGTIGRVGRTEAFF
>TRBV7-8|TRBJ2-3
CASRISGRAGDTQYF
>TRBV7-2|TRBJ2-7
CASSRGGAAYEQYF
>TRBV28|TRBJ2-3
CASSPAVGGTDTQYF
>TRBV7-9|TRBJ1-2
CASSSPGTAYGYTF
>TRBV5-6|TRBJ2-3
CASKRRGVLTDTQYF
>TRBV29-1|TRBJ1-1
CSVVRQGAVNTEAFF
>TRBV10-3|TRBJ2-7
CAISESGTISGEQYF
>TRBV18|TRBJ2-3
CASSPPNQGGDTQYF
>TRBV12-3/TRBV12-4|TRBJ1-5
CASSLAGPGQGQPQHF
>TRBV7-2|TRBJ2-7
CASSYHTRPEQYF
>TRBV20-1|TRBJ2-1
CSAPSWREQFF
>TRBV12-3/TRBV12-4|TRBJ1-4
CASNRRDTEKLFF
>TRBV10-3|TRBJ2-3
CAISESRTGGTDTQYF
>TRBV6-1|TRBJ2-5
CASNPRVQETQYF
>TRBV10-3|TRBJ2-7
CAITESGSPFYEQYF
>TRBV10-3|TRBJ2-7
CAISAEGYEQYF
>TRBV20-1|TRBJ2-7
CSAIVPGLADEQYF
>TRBV7-2|TRBJ2-5
CASSPEWTSLETQYF
>TRBV5-1|TRBJ2-1
CASSSRGRQGHNEQFF
>TRBV4-2|TRBJ1-2
CASSQDRGDWRGYTF
>TRBV12-3/TRBV12-4|TRBJ2-7
CASSLYGGFYEQYF
>TRBV25-1|TRBJ2-1
CASSPRDRGPYNEQFF
>TRBV12-3/TRBV12-4|TRBJ2-7
CASSFAREFSEQYF
>TRBV7-2|TRBJ1-2
CASSSRDRYGYTF
>TRBV20-1|TRBJ2-1
CSAMRPRGLHNEQFF